This TCR beta chain was recorded in a study of vaccination and CD4 T cells after COVID-19. Study-wide context: At a median approximately 72 days (range 14 to 241) after dose two, post-vaccine samples were obtained. Cellular stimulation was performed using overlapping spike peptides derived from SARS-CoV-2, HCoV-NL63, HCoV-OC43 and HCoV-229E.

The CDR3 contains 15 residues. With 5 bases removed from V and 8 bases from J, the gap between germline ends came to 17 bases. Germline lookup yields CDR1 SGHDT and CDR2 YYEEEE. The Oncomine TCR Beta short-read assay sequenced DNA from cultured CD4+ T cells. TCRdb recomputed calls from the PCR reads with MiXCR, one row per CDR3 protein. There are about 16,000 distinct CDR3 sequences in the sample; more than 30% occur only once, and roughly 24% lies in the top ten. In the case of this clonotype: Its cognate antigen is unknown.

Described treatment: roughly 11-day PBMC culture with coronavirus spike peptide pools or control peptides (ViraFEST assay). Per well, a few million PBMCs were cultured in the presence of approximately 10 IU/ml IL-2 and 9.5 to 10 ug/ml peptide pools. Researchers grew the cells for around 10 days and then pulled out CD4+ T cells by negative selection. The chain couples TRBV5-6 to TRBJ1-6; D possibly corresponds to TRBD1 (5 bases). The clonotype comes from a human donor who received a COVID-19 vaccine. Specimen: CD4+ T cells from blood, cultured in vitro, collected before SARS-CoV-2 vaccination. CDR3 protein: CASSPGLSYDSPLHF. DNA for the CDR3: TGTGCCAGCAGTCCAGGGCTATCCTACGATTCACCCCTCCACTTT.